The rows below give T cell receptor beta chains drawn from one sample of a study of identical twins. Via MiXCR, TCRdb re-called the 5' RACE reads, giving one row per CDR3 protein. This repertoire shows around 1.7 million distinct CDR3 sequences, 32% found once; its top ten account for roughly 0.3%. The specimen was cord blood. These receptors were collected from a newborn girl in good health. CDR3s include the opening cysteine and the closing phenylalanine or tryptophan. The D gene is left open where the match is weak. Not all rows give a size; the values are once, few, many and, for expanded clones, a class.

>few|-|TRBV3-1|TRBJ1-2
TGTGCCAGCAGCCAAGCCTCAGGGGCGAAGGGCTACACCTTC
CASSQASGAKGYTF
>-|-|TRBV10-3|TRBJ2-1
TGTGCCATCAGGGCCGAGGGGTCCTACAATGAGCAGTTCTTC
CAIRAEGSYNEQFF
>-|TRBD1|TRBV20-1|TRBJ1-2
TGCAGTGCTAGGATGCCCCTCTCAACAGGGGGCAGTGGCTACACCTTC
CSARMPLSTGGSGYTF
>many|TRBD2|TRBV11-2|TRBJ2-3
TGTGCCAGCAGCCAGACTAGCGGCGCAGATACGCAGTATTTT
CASSQTSGADTQYF
>few|TRBD2|TRBV20-1|TRBJ2-4
TGCAGTGCTAGCGGCAGCGGGGGGGCAAACATTCAGTACTTC
CSASGSGGANIQYF
>few|-|TRBV30|TRBJ1-2
TGTGCCTGGAGTCAGGGCAGCTATGGCTACACCTTC
CAWSQGSYGYTF
>few|TRBD2|TRBV11-2|TRBJ2-7
TGTGCCAGCAGCTTATTCCGGACTAGCGGGGGCTATGAGCAGTACTTC
CASSLFRTSGGYEQYF
>-|-|TRBV12-3/TRBV12-4|TRBJ1-2
TGTGCCACCTGGACAGTTAACTATGGCTACACCTTC
CATWTVNYGYTF
>few|-|TRBV20-1|TRBJ1-1
TGCAGTGCTAGTATACCTGAAGCTTTCTTT
CSASIPEAFF
>few|-|TRBV9|TRBJ2-1
TGTGCCAGCAGCGTAGAAGGGGGGGGGCACTACAATGAGCAGTTCTTC
CASSVEGGGHYNEQFF
>-|TRBD2|TRBV29-1|TRBJ2-3
TGCAGCGTTGATCGGACGACCGGGACTAGCGGGAGCACAGATACGCAGTATTTT
CSVDRTTGTSGSTDTQYF
>-|-|TRBV15|TRBJ1-6
TGTGCCACCAGCAGTACAGTGGGGCCACCCCTCCACTTT
CATSSTVGPPLHF
>-|-|TRBV5-5|TRBJ2-7
TGTGCCAGCAGCTTGGAGCTAGGATTATACTACGAGCAGTACTTC
CASSLELGLYYEQYF
>-|-|TRBV28|TRBJ1-2
TGTGCCAGCAGTATAAACCGGGACACTAATTACTATGGCTACACCTTC
CASSINRDTNYYGYTF
>-|-|TRBV19|TRBJ2-4
TGTGCCAGTAGTATGGGCAAAAACATTCAGTACTTC
CASSMGKNIQYF
>-|TRBD2|TRBV20-1|TRBJ2-7
TGCAGTGCTAGTGGCGGGGGGGTAAGCTCAAGCTCCTACGAGCAGTACTTC
CSASGGGVSSSSYEQYF
>few|-|TRBV7-2|TRBJ1-2
TGTGCCAGCAGCTTATTTTCTCCGGGAGGCTACACCTTC
CASSLFSPGGYTF
>-|TRBD2|TRBV28|TRBJ2-3
TGTGCCGGCAGTACTCCTAGCGGGCCTAGCACAGATACGCAGTATTTT
CAGSTPSGPSTDTQYF
>few|-|TRBV30|TRBJ1-2
TGTGCCTGGTCTACGGGGACGGATGGCTACACCTTC
CAWSTGTDGYTF
>few|-|TRBV6-5|TRBJ1-2
TGTGCCAGCAGTTACTCGAATTGCCTCTATGGCTACACCTTC
CASSYSNCLYGYTF
>-|-|TRBV12-3/TRBV12-4|TRBJ1-2
TGTGCCAGCAGTTTAAGCTGGCAGGGTCATGGCTACACCTTC
CASSLSWQGHGYTF
>-|-|TRBV5-1|TRBJ2-7
TGCGCCAGCAGCCCAGTCGGTCTTGGACAGAGCTCCTACGAGCAGTACTTC
CASSPVGLGQSSYEQYF
>-|-|TRBV20-1|TRBJ2-7
TGCAGTGCAACAGGAACAGGGAGCTCCTACGAGCAGTACTTC
CSATGTGSSYEQYF
>-|TRBD2|TRBV3-1|TRBJ2-5
TGTGCCAGCAGCCCCGGACTAGCGGGGGGAGTGTCAAGGTTCGGAGAGACCCAGTACTTC
CASSPGLAGGVSRFGETQYF
>many|-|TRBV5-1|TRBJ2-5
TGCGCCAGCAGCTTGGGACTAGTCGGGGAGACCCAGTACTTC
CASSLGLVGETQYF
>once|TRBD1|TRBV4-2|TRBJ1-6
TGTGCCAGCAGCCAACAGAAAAAGGGGGCGAGGAATTCACCCCTCCACTTT
CASSQQKKGARNSPLHF
>-|TRBD2|TRBV6-5|TRBJ2-2
TGTGCCAGCAGTTATCCATTTTATTCGGGAGGTATTTTTCCCGGGGAGCTGTTTTTT
CASSYPFYSGGIFPGELFF
>-|-|TRBV5-1|TRBJ2-3
TGCGCCAGCAGCTTGGGGGCGACTCACGCGTCCGATACGCAGTATTTT
CASSLGATHASDTQYF
>-|TRBD2|TRBV27|TRBJ2-7
TGTGCCAGCCGGGGGGGGGCCCCTATATTCTACGAGCAGTACTTC
CASRGGAPIFYEQYF
>-|-|TRBV7-2|TRBJ2-5
TGTGCCAGCAGCCCGTCCCTTATAACCCAAGAGACCCAGTACTTC
CASSPSLITQETQYF
>-|TRBD1|TRBV4-1|TRBJ1-2
TGCGCCAGCAGCCTGACAGGGGCCATAAACTATGGCTACACCTTC
CASSLTGAINYGYTF
>-|TRBD2|TRBV9|TRBJ2-3
TGTGCCAGCAGCGTCGGGGGGGCCGATCTCCATACGCAGTATTTT
CASSVGGADLHTQYF
>-|-|TRBV28|TRBJ2-5
TGTGCCAGCAGTTTATCCGAGATACAAGAGACCCAGTACTTC
CASSLSEIQETQYF
>-|TRBD1|TRBV15|TRBJ2-7
TGTGCCACCAGCGGAGCCAGAGGAGACAGGGGGGAGGACGAGCAGTACTTC
CATSGARGDRGEDEQYF
>few|TRBD2|TRBV6-5|TRBJ2-1
TGTGCCAGCAGTTACTCGATCGTAGCTAGCGGGGGGGCCCCATACAATGAGCAGTTCTTC
CASSYSIVASGGAPYNEQFF
>-|-|TRBV29-1|TRBJ1-2
TGCGGCGTTGATATGGGGTATGGCTACACCTTC
CGVDMGYGYTF
>few|TRBD2|TRBV7-8|TRBJ2-1
TGTGCCAGCAGCATCCGAGCGGGAGGGCCTACCCATGAGCAGTTCTTC
CASSIRAGGPTHEQFF
>few|TRBD2|TRBV20-1|TRBJ2-1
TGCAGTGCGCCAAGGACTAGCGGGACCGATGAGCAGTTCTTC
CSAPRTSGTDEQFF
>-|-|TRBV10-3|TRBJ1-2
TGTGCCATCAGTGAGGGGCGCAAAGGCTATGGCTACACCTTC
CAISEGRKGYGYTF
>few|-|TRBV27|TRBJ2-7
TGTGCCAGCAGTTTAGGAGTTAGGGCCTACGAGCAGTACTTC
CASSLGVRAYEQYF
>few|TRBD2|TRBV27|TRBJ2-5
TGTGCCAGCAGACTAGCGGGAGTCCAAGAGACCCAGTACTTC
CASRLAGVQETQYF
>few|-|TRBV20-1|TRBJ2-7
TGCAGTGCTAGCGAGGGCCCCTCCTACGAGCAGTACTTC
CSASEGPSYEQYF
>-|-|TRBV25-1|TRBJ2-1
TGTGCCAGCAGTGAAGGGGGGGGCCTCTACAATGAGCAGTTCTTC
CASSEGGGLYNEQFF
>few|TRBD2|TRBV20-1|TRBJ2-4
TGCAGTGCAGTAGCGGGAGGATCAGCCAAAAACATTCAGTACTTC
CSAVAGGSAKNIQYF
>-|-|TRBV7-6|TRBJ1-6
TGTGCCAGCAGATATAGGGACGGTGATAATTCACCCCTCCACTTT
CASRYRDGDNSPLHF
>-|-|TRBV11-2|TRBJ2-5
TGTGCCAGCAGCTTAGATCGCCGGGCCGGAGAGACCCAGTACTTC
CASSLDRRAGETQYF
>-|-|TRBV9|TRBJ2-1
TGTGCCAGCAGCGTAGCTAGGTACAATGAGCAGTTCTTC
CASSVARYNEQFF
>once|-|TRBV6-5|TRBJ1-1
TGTGCCAGCAGTTACCTAACAGCGGCTGAAGCTTTCTTT
CASSYLTAAEAFF